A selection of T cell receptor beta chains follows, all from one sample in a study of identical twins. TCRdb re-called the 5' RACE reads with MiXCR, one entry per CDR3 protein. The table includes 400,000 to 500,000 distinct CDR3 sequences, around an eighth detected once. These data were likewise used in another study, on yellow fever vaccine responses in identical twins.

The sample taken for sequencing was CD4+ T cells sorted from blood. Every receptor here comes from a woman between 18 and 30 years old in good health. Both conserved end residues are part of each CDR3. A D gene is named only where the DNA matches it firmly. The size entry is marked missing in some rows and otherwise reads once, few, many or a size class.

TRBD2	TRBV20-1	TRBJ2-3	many	TGCAGTGCGGAAGCGGGGGGGTCCACAGATACGCAGTATTTT	CSAEAGGSTDTQYF
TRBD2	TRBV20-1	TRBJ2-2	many	TGCAGTGCTAGAGATGTACTAGCGGGAGGGAACACCGGGGAGCTGTTTTTT	CSARDVLAGGNTGELFF
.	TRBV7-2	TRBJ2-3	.	TGTGCCAGCGTCCGGGAAAAGCAGATAGATACGCAGTATTTT	CASVREKQIDTQYF
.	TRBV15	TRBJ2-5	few	TGTGCCACCAGCAGACAGGGGCAAGAGACCCAGTACTTC	CATSRQGQETQYF
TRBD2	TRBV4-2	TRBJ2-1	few	TGTGCCAGCAGCCCAGTAACTAGCGGGAGTGCCCACAATGAGCAGTTCTTC	CASSPVTSGSAHNEQFF
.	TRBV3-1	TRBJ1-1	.	TGTGCCAGCAGCCAAGCGGGGGACGGGGCCTTGAACACTGAAGCTTTCTTT	CASSQAGDGALNTEAFF
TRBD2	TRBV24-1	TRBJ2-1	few	TGTGCCACCAGTGATTTGCGGGGGACTAGCAAGAGCTCCTACAATGAGCAGTTCTTC	CATSDLRGTSKSSYNEQFF
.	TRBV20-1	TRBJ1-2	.	TGCAGTGCCAAACCGGTGGGACTAACTAACTATGGCTACACCTTC	CSAKPVGLTNYGYTF
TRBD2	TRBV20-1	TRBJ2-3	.	TGCAGTGCACCGACTAGCGGGAGGGCCAAGGAAGATACGCAGTATTTT	CSAPTSGRAKEDTQYF
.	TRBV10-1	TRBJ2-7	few	TGCGCCAGCAGTGAGGCCAGCCCTCCCCCCGGGGAGATCTCCTACGAGCAGTACTTC	CASSEASPPPGEISYEQYF
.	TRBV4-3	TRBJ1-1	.	TGCGCCAGCAGCCAAGATCTGGGCCGGAACACTGAAGCTTTCTTT	CASSQDLGRNTEAFF
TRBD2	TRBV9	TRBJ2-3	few	TGTGCCAGCAGCGGATCCGAAGCGGGGCCTGTCACAGATACGCAGTATTTT	CASSGSEAGPVTDTQYF
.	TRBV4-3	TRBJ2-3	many	TGCGCCAGCAGCCAAGGGGATAGCACAGATACGCAGTATTTT	CASSQGDSTDTQYF
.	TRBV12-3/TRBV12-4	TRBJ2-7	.	TGTGCCAGCAGTTTGGAGAGCGGCTCCTACGAGCAGTACTTC	CASSLESGSYEQYF